This T cell receptor (beta chain) originates from a study of Ad26.COV2.S vaccination and SARS-CoV-2 variants. Whole-study context: Intramuscular Ad26.COV2.S doses were given once or twice, 56 days apart.

Germline CDR1 reads SGHRS; CDR2 reads YFSETQ. This CDR3 is 13 amino acids long. The ends were cut back, 2 bases at V and 1 base at J, with 6 bases in the middle. Here immunoSEQ multiplex PCR was the method, and the copy in TCRdb shows in-frame clones only, minus some. Of about 450,000 clones listed, about 91% are singletons. Specified treatment: around 19 received Ad26.COV2.S at low or high dose, single or two shots; about 5 received placebo; per-sample allocation not given. Sampling happened 63 days after the first vaccine or placebo injection. V usage is TRBV5-1 and J usage is TRBJ1-1; D remains unclear. This sequence was found in a person aged 18 to 65 who received the Ad26.COV2.S COVID-19 vaccine or a placebo. Sequenced material: peripheral blood, taken in a trial of Ad26.COV2.S vaccine versus placebo. CDR3 sequence (DNA): TGCGCCAGCAGCTTCGACGGGAACACTGAAGCTTTCTTT. It encodes CASSFDGNTEAFF.